Listed below are T cell receptor beta chains from one sample, sequenced in a study of blood T cell repertoires in COVID-19. Here immunoSEQ multiplex PCR was the method, and the copy in TCRdb shows in-frame clones only, minus some. The sample yields roughly 200,000 clones, 84% seen once. The sequenced sample consisted of peripheral blood. The origin of the receptors is a woman in her 70s with active or convalescent COVID-19. The CDR3 runs from the conserved cysteine through the conserved F or W. The D gene is left open where the match is weak. The listing skips clone size in some rows; elsewhere it reads once, few, many or a size class.

clone_size j_call d_call v_call cdr3_nt cdr3_aa
. TRBJ1-6 . TRBV6-5 TGTGCCAGCAGTTACTTGGCGGTAGACTATAATTCACCCCTCCACTTT CASSYLAVDYNSPLHF
. TRBJ2-1 . TRBV27 TGTGCCAGCAGTACCACTTCCGGAGACAGCTATCTAGCGCTCTCCTACAATGAGCAGTTCTTC CASSTTSGDSYLALSYNEQFF
few TRBJ2-3 . TRBV24-1 TGTGCCACCAGTCCAGGGTCAGATACGCAGTATTTT CATSPGSDTQYF
. TRBJ1-2 TRBD1 TRBV30 TGTGCCTGTCAGGGGGCCTACTATGGCTACACCTTC CACQGAYYGYTF
. TRBJ1-4 . TRBV19 TGTGCCAGTAGTCCCTTTACTAATGAAAAACTGTTTTTT CASSPFTNEKLFF
. TRBJ2-1 TRBD2 TRBV27 TGTGCCAGCAGTTCTCCCAGCGGGACCGACAATGAGCAGTTCTTC CASSSPSGTDNEQFF
. TRBJ2-7 TRBD1 TRBV7-9 TGTGCCAGCAGCCTGACAGGGGTCGGGGAGCAGTACTTC CASSLTGVGEQYF
. TRBJ2-7 . TRBV21-1 TGTGCCAGCAGCAATGGCGAGCCGGAGAGCTCCTACGAGCAGTACTTC CASSNGEPESSYEQYF
. TRBJ2-5 TRBD1 TRBV2 TGTGCCAGCAGCGACGGGACAGGGTGGGGGACCCAGTACTTC CASSDGTGWGTQYF
. TRBJ1-2 . TRBV27 TGTGCCACTTCCCGGACATTCAAGAACTATGGCTACACCTTC CATSRTFKNYGYTF
few TRBJ2-2 . TRBV10-1 TGCGCCAGCAGTGAGTCGAGAGGGAAGAGCACCGGGGAGCTGTTTTTT CASSESRGKSTGELFF
many TRBJ1-2 TRBD1 TRBV6-6 TGTGCCAGCACTTTACAGGGGGCTATGAACTATGGCTACACCTTC CASTLQGAMNYGYTF
once TRBJ2-2 . TRBV29-1 TGCAGCGTTGGGAGGCCCGGAGGAGTAGGCGGGGAGCTGTTTTTT CSVGRPGGVGGELFF
. TRBJ1-3 TRBD1 TRBV11-1 TGTGCCAGCAGCTCCCCCAGGACAGGGGATGCGGACACCATATATTTT CASSSPRTGDADTIYF
. TRBJ2-2 TRBD2 TRBV19 TGTGCCAGTACGACTAGCGGGATAACCGGGGAGCTGTTTTTT CASTTSGITGELFF
. TRBJ1-3 . TRBV19 TGTGCCAGTAGTATGTCCCGGGACAATTCTGGAAACACCATATATTTT CASSMSRDNSGNTIYF
. TRBJ2-1 TRBD2 TRBV7-2 TGTGCCAGCAGCTATAAAGCGGGAGGGCCGGAAAGAGAGCAGTTCTTC CASSYKAGGPEREQFF
. TRBJ2-2 . TRBV19 TGTGCCAGTAATCCCGGACTCGCTCGGGGGACCGGGGAGCTGTTTTTT CASNPGLARGTGELFF
. TRBJ2-1 TRBD2 TRBV6-2/TRBV6-3 TGTGCCAGCAGTTACGAAGTGGGGACTAGCGGATCACTCTCCTACAATGAGCAGTTCTTC CASSYEVGTSGSLSYNEQFF
. TRBJ1-6 TRBD1 TRBV13 TGTGCCAGCAGCCAGCTGGGACAGGGGTATAATTCACCCCTCCACTTT CASSQLGQGYNSPLHF
. TRBJ2-3 . TRBV7-9 TGTGCCAGCAGCACCGCCCGGGGGTCCCCCACAGATACGCAGTATTTT CASSTARGSPTDTQYF
. TRBJ2-1 . TRBV6-6 TGTGCCAGCAGTTACGAACGGGAGCCCAACAATGAGCAGTTCTTC CASSYEREPNNEQFF
once TRBJ2-3 . TRBV2 TGTGCCAGCAATTCCCAACAGGGCTCGTACGCAGATACGCAGTATTTT CASNSQQGSYADTQYF
. TRBJ1-1 . TRBV9 TGTGCCAGCAGCGTAGCTCCACAGAACACTGAAGCTTTCTTT CASSVAPQNTEAFF
. TRBJ2-7 . TRBV14 TGTGCCAGCAGCAAGAACGGGGGAGTTTCGGGCGAGCAGTACTTC CASSKNGGVSGEQYF
. TRBJ1-2 . TRBV6-5 TGTGCCAGCAGCCGAAGTCAGGGTGGCTATGGCTACACCTTC CASSRSQGGYGYTF
. TRBJ2-7 TRBD2 TRBV5-1 TGCGCCAGCAGCTTGACCTCTACTAGCGGGAGACCCTACGAGCAGTACTTC CASSLTSTSGRPYEQYF
. TRBJ2-7 TRBD2 TRBV27 TGTGCCAGCAGTTCTATAGCGGGGACCTACGAGCAGTACTTC CASSSIAGTYEQYF
. TRBJ1-5 . TRBV7-2 TGTGCCAGCAGCTTAGCCTTCGGTAGCAATCAGCCCCAGCATTTT CASSLAFGSNQPQHF
few TRBJ1-5 . TRBV27 TGTGCCAGCAGTTTGGGACAAGACTACAATCAGCCCCAGCATTTT CASSLGQDYNQPQHF
. TRBJ1-5 TRBD1 TRBV19 TGTGCCAGTAGTTGGACAGGGAAAAATCAGCCCCAGCATTTT CASSWTGKNQPQHF
. TRBJ1-3 . TRBV28 TGTGCCAGCAGACAGTCTGGAAACACCATATATTTT CASRQSGNTIYF